This TCR beta chain appears in the sequencing data of a study of T cells in women clearing cervical HPV infection. Study overall: Women with histologically confirmed HPV16-related CIN3 or worse, 2 with invasive cancer, served as cases. Case blood was drawn a median roughly 160 days after lesion detection.

Libraries were prepared by immunoSEQ multiplex PCR; TCRdb keeps only in-frame clonotypes and omits some of them. The sample has some 24,000 clones, and its top ten clones hold around 5.4%. This clonotype was obtained from a woman aged 18 to 75 with a cervical HPV16 infection that either progressed to CIN3+ or cleared (not recorded which). What was sequenced was blood buffy coat.

CDR3 amino acids: CSVSRDNYGQYF. CDR3 DNA (partial): TGCAGCGTGAGCCGGGACAACTATGGT. This chain joins TRBV29-1 and TRBJ2-4; a weak D match, TRBD1 (6 bases). The read comes to an end 3 residues before the CDR3 does, leaving the germline J gene to fill in the end. Germline V CDR1 and CDR2: SQVTM, ANQGSEA. The CDR3 totals 12 residues.